The rows below give T cell receptor beta chains drawn from one sample of a study of T cells after yellow fever vaccination. TCRdb itself ran the 5' RACE reads through MiXCR, one entry per CDR3 protein. The sample shows just under 600,000 distinct CDR3 sequences, about 14% of them seen only once. This specimen consisted of PBMCs, obtained on the day of the yellow fever booster vaccination. The origin of the receptors is a man aged 30 to 39 who received the YFV17D yellow fever vaccine. The CDR3 runs from the conserved cysteine through the conserved F or W. The order of the fields is V gene, CDR3 length, J gene, CDR3 protein.

TRBV19	16	TRBJ2-3	CASSSTTGSRTDTQYF
TRBV6-2/TRBV6-3	13	TRBJ2-5	CASKKAIQETQYF
TRBV6-2/TRBV6-3	14	TRBJ1-1	CASSFPGGNTEAFF
TRBV11-2	18	TRBJ2-7	CASRSTGTSGRYSYEQYF
TRBV5-6	17	TRBJ2-7	CASSQGSGLAGAYEQYF
TRBV15	17	TRBJ2-2	CATSKIHRGPNTGELFF
TRBV7-2	15	TRBJ2-1	CASSKPGQGANEQFF
TRBV12-3/TRBV12-4	17	TRBJ2-1	CASSGSRRSLLDNEQFF
TRBV29-1	14	TRBJ1-2	CSVDFGGGGYGYTF
TRBV19	17	TRBJ2-2	CASTADYGTGRAGELFF
TRBV5-1	15	TRBJ2-1	CASSLGAGEVYEQFF
TRBV12-3/TRBV12-4	14	TRBJ2-7	CASSLGGRAYEQYF
TRBV4-3	15	TRBJ2-7	CASSQVGEPQYEQYF
TRBV11-1	13	TRBJ2-4	CASSPGHGDIQYF
TRBV18	13	TRBJ2-7	CASSSGDSYEQYF
TRBV12-3/TRBV12-4	13	TRBJ1-5	CASSTSPNQPQHF
TRBV20-1	13	TRBJ2-7	CSAKERESYEQYF
TRBV11-3	15	TRBJ1-5	CASSYPWGANQPQHF
TRBV23-1	17	TRBJ2-2	CASSHGGRTTGTGELFF
TRBV12-3/TRBV12-4	15	.	CASTPTRQGLDEQYF
TRBV7-6	15	TRBJ2-1	CASSLGAMGWDEQFF
TRBV7-8	16	TRBJ1-4	CASSLSGVATNEKLFF
TRBV19	14	TRBJ2-1	CASSIAGGGNEQFF
TRBV7-9	17	TRBJ2-3	CASSIRDPAGATDTQYF
TRBV20-1	13	TRBJ2-5	CSAKKGGQETQYF
TRBV30	13	TRBJ2-1	CASQTGSYNEQFF
TRBV28	17	TRBJ2-3	CASSLGAGSVDTDTQYF
TRBV20-1	16	TRBJ1-1	CSARGPGTDSNTEAFF
TRBV20-1	14	TRBJ1-4	CSARDPVSGEKLFF
TRBV7-8	15	TRBJ2-1	CASSLGLALGLEQFF
TRBV12-3/TRBV12-4	15	TRBJ2-6	CASRHRTDGANVLTF
TRBV20-1	11	TRBJ2-5	CSAIWSETQYF
TRBV20-1	17	TRBJ2-1	CSARKLNRGLVYNEQFF
TRBV7-2	12	TRBJ2-7	CASSFAGYEQYF
TRBV20-1	15	TRBJ1-5	CSARARGISNQPQHF
TRBV7-9	15	TRBJ1-2	CASSLAGRPSGGYTF
TRBV18	12	TRBJ2-1	CASSPRDTEQFF
TRBV18	14	TRBJ2-7	CASSPGQIKYEQYF
TRBV7-2	14	TRBJ2-7	CASSNTGTAYEQYF
TRBV28	14	TRBJ2-2	CASSRLYPARELFF
TRBV12-3/TRBV12-4	16	TRBJ1-3	CASSLQQALSGNTIYF
TRBV6-4	15	TRBJ2-7	CASSRVCVAGVSQYF
TRBV18	15	TRBJ2-3	CASSRTSGVTDTQYF
TRBV10-2	14	TRBJ2-7	CASRGSSKVHEQYF
TRBV10-2	15	TRBJ2-1	CASSLSGTSINEQFF
TRBV20-1	11	TRBJ2-2	CSARSLGELFF
TRBV5-1	13	TRBJ2-7	CASFGDRANEQYF
TRBV28	14	TRBJ2-3	CASISGRSTDTQYF
TRBV5-5	16	TRBJ2-1	CASSSLPPSTPNEQFF
TRBV6-6	13	TRBJ2-7	CASSYPGQVEQYF
TRBV29-1	11	TRBJ2-1	CSVGRDDEQFF
TRBV20-1	15	TRBJ2-3	CSARRVGSSTDTQYF
TRBV29-1	14	TRBJ2-7	CSVGEFPSSYEQYF
TRBV10-3	15	TRBJ2-5	CAISEIQQGRETQYF
TRBV28	15	TRBJ2-3	CASSLAGGGGDTQYF
TRBV20-1	11	TRBJ2-7	CSAGTSFEQYF
TRBV7-9	16	TRBJ2-2	CASRFRDERNTGELFF
TRBV20-1	18	TRBJ2-7	CSASFPTGTVDSGYEQYF
TRBV7-2	15	TRBJ1-3	CASSLEAGFGNTIYF